One T cell receptor beta chain is described in this entry. Its antigen is not known. The data were obtained in a study of post-analysis software for immune sequencing data. About the study: Relapsing-remitting, secondary progressive and progressive-relapsing multiple sclerosis courses were included. The study, taken as a whole, reports: Roughly five TRBV segments appeared more often in patients than in controls, and TRBV5-6, TRBV5-1 and TRBV20-1 were among these. Multiple sclerosis was associated with a significant reduction in normalized Chao1 diversity relative to controls.

The V gene's germline CDR1 is MDHEN and CDR2 SYDVKM. CDR3 length: 14 residues. With 5 bases clipped from V and 6 bases from J, the junction kept 10 bases outside the gene matches. Included in the TCR beta cDNA libraries were unique molecular identifiers. Yield was roughly 0.5 million cDNA molecules from roughly 0.93 to 9.6 million T cells. Each CDR3 protein gets one entry after TCRdb re-called the PCR reads with MiXCR. The sample consists of over 700,000 distinct CDR3 sequences, 25% to 30% of them appearing once. Sequencing input: blood. The chain couples TRBV28 to TRBJ2-7, with 7 bases that match TRBD1. This clonotype was sampled from a girl aged 5-17 years with multiple sclerosis. CDR3 sequence: CASSPRQGSREQYF. The CDR3 nucleotides read TGTGCCAGCAGTCCTCGACAGGGTTCGCGCGAGCAGTACTTC.